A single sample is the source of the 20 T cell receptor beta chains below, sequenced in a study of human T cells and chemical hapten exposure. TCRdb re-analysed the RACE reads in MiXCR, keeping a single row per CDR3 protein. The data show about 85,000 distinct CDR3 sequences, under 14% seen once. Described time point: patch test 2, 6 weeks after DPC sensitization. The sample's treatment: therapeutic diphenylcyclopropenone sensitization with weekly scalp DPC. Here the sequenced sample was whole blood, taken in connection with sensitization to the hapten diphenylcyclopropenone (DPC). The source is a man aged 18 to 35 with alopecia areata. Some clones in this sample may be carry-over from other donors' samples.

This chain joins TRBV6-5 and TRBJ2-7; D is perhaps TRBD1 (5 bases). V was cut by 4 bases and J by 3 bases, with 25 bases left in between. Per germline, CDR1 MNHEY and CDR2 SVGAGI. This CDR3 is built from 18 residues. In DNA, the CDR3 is TGTGCCAGCAGTTCCCAGGGTCCCAACATCCCAACTATCTACGAGCAGTACTTC. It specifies CASSSQGPNIPTIYEQYF.

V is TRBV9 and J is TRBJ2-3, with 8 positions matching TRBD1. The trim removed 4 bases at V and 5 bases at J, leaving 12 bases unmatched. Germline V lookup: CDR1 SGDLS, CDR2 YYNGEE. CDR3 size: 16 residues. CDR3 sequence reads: CASSTDRAGFLDTQYF. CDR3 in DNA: TGTGCCAGCAGCACGGACAGGGCAGGATTTCTAGATACGCAGTATTTT.

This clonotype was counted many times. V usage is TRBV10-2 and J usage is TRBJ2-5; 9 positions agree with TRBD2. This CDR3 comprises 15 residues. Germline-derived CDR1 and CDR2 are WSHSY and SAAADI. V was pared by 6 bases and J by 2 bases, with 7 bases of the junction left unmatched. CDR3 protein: CASRGSGGYQETQYF. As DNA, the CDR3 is TGCGCCAGCAGGGGAAGCGGGGGGTATCAAGAGACCCAGTACTTC.

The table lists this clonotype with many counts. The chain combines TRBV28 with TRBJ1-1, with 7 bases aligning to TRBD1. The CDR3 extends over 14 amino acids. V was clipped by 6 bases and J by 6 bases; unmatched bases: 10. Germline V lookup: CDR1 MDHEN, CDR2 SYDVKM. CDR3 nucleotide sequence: TGTGCCAGCAGCCTGGGACAGCCAAGCGCTGAAGCTTTCTTT. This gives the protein CASSLGQPSAEAFF.

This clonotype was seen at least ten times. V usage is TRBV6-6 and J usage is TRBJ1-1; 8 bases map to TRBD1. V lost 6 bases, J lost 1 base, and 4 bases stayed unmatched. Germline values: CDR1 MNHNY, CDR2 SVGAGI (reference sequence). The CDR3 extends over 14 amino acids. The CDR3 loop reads CASRSGQANTEAFF. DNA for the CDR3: TGTGCCAGCAGATCGGGACAGGCGAACACTGAAGCTTTCTTT.

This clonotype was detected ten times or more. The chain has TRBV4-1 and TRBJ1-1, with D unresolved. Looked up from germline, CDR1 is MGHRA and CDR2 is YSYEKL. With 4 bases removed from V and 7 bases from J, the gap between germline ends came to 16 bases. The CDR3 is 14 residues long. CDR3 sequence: CASSPRSGGVEAFF. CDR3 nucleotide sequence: TGCGCCAGCAGCCCCCGATCAGGCGGCGTTGAAGCTTTCTTT.

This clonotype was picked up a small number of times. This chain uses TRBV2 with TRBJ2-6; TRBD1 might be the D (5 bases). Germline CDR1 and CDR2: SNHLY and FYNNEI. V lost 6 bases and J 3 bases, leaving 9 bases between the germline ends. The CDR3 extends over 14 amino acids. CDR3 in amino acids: CASRKGFGANVLTF. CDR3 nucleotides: TGTGCCAGCAGGAAGGGGTTTGGGGCCAACGTCCTGACTTTC. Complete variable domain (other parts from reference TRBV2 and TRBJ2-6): EPEVTQTPSHQVTQMGQEVILRCVPISNHLYFYWYRQILGQKVEFLVSFYNNEISEKSEIFDDQFSVERPDGSNFTLKIRSTKLEDSAMYFCASRKGFGANVLTFGAGSRLTVL.

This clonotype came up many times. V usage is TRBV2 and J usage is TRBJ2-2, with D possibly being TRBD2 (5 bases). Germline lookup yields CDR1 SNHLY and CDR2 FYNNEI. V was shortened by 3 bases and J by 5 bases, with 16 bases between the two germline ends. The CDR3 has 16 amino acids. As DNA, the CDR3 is TGTGCCAGCAGTGAGGTCAGCAGGAGAGGGACCGGGGAGCTGTTTTTT. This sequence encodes CASSEVSRRGTGELFF. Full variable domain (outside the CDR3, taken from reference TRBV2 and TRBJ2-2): EPEVTQTPSHQVTQMGQEVILRCVPISNHLYFYWYRQILGQKVEFLVSFYNNEISEKSEIFDDQFSVERPDGSNFTLKIRSTKLEDSAMYFCASSEVSRRGTGELFFGEGSRLTVL.

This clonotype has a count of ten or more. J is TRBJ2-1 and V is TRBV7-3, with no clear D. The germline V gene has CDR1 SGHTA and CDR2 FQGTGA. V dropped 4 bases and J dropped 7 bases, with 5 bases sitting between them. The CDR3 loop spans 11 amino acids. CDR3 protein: CASSYLNEQFF. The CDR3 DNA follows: TGTGCCAGCAGCTATTTAAATGAGCAGTTCTTC. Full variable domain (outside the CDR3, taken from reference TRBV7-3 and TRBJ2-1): GAGVSQTPSNKVTEKGKYVELRCDPISGHTALYWYRQSLGQGPEFLIYFQGTGAADDSGLPNDRFFAVRPEGSVSTLKIQRTERGDSAVYLCASSYLNEQFFGPGTRLTVL.

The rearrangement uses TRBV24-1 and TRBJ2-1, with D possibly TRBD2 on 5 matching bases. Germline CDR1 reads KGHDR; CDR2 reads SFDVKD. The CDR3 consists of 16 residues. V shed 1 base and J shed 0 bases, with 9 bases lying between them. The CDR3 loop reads CATSDFPGSSYNEQFF. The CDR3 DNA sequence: TGTGCCACCAGTGATTTCCCGGGAAGCTCCTACAATGAGCAGTTCTTC.

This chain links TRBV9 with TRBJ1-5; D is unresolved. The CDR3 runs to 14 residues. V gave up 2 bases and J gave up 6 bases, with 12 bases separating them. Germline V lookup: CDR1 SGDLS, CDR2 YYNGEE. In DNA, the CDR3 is TGTGCCAGCAGCGTGGAGGTGTCTGGTCAGCCCCAGCATTTT. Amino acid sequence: CASSVEVSGQPQHF.

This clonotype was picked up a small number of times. CDR3 loop: CASSVGVEQPQHF. The DNA for the CDR3 is TGTGCCAGCAGCGTTGGGGTAGAGCAGCCCCAGCATTTT. This rearrangement joins TRBV9 to TRBJ1-5; no firm D call. The germline CDR1 and CDR2 sequences are SGDLS and YYNGEE. The V end lost 2 bases, the J end lost 7 bases, and 10 bases lay between the germline ends. The CDR3 totals 13 residues.

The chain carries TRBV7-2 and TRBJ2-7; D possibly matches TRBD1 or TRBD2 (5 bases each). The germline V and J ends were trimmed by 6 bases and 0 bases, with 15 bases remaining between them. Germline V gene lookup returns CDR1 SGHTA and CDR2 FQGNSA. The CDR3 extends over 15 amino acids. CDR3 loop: CASSLGRSSSYEQYF. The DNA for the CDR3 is TGTGCCAGCAGTTTGGGACGGTCGAGCTCCTACGAGCAGTACTTC.

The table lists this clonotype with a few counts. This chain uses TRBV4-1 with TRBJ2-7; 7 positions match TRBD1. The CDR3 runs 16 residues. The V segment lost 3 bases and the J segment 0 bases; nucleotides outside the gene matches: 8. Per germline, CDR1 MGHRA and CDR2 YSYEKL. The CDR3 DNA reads TGCGCCAGCAGCCACCTAACAGGGGAGACCTCCTACGAGCAGTACTTC. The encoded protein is CASSHLTGETSYEQYF.

In DNA form, the CDR3 reads TGTGCCAGCAGTCCCATAGACAGGAAAAACATTCAGTACTTC. The encoded protein is CASSPIDRKNIQYF. This rearrangement joins TRBV6-2 or TRBV6-3 to TRBJ2-4; the D gene is possibly TRBD1 (6 bases). CDR3 length equals 14 residues. V gave up 5 bases and J gave up 4 bases, with 12 bases separating them. Germline V gives CDR1 MNHEY, CDR2 SVGEGT.

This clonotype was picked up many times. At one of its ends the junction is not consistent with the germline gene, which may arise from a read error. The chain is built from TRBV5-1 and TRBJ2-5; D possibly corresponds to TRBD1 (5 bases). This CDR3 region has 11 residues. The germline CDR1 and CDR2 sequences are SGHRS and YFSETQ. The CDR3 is CASSPGETQYF. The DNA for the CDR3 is TGTGCCAGCAGCCCAGGGGAGACCCAGTACTTC.

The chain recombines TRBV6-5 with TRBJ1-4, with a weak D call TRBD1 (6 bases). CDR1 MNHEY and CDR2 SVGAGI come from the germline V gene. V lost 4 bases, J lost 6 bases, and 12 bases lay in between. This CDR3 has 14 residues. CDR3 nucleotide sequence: TGTGCCAGCAGTTCAACAGGGAATGATGAAAAACTGTTTTTT. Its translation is CASSSTGNDEKLFF.

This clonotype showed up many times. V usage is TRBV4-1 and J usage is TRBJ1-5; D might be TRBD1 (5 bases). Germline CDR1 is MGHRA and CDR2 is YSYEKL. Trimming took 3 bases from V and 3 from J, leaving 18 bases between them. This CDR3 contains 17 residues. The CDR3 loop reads CASSQYQGGSINQPQHF. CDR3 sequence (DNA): TGCGCCAGCAGCCAGTACCAGGGAGGCTCGATCAATCAGCCCCAGCATTTT.

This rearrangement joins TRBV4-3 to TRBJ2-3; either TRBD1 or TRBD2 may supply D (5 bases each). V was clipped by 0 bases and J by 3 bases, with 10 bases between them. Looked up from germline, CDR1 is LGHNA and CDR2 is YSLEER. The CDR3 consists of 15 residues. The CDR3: CASSQDPGLTDTQYF. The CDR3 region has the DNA TGCGCCAGCAGCCAAGATCCGGGGCTGACAGATACGCAGTATTTT.

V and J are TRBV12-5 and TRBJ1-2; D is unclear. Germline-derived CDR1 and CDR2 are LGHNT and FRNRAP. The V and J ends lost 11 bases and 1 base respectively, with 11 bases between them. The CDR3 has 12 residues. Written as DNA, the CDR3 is TGTGCTCTGGGCACGATTAACTATGGCTACACCTTC. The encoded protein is CALGTINYGYTF.